This TCR beta chain was found in a study of blood T cell repertoires in COVID-19. Across the whole study: In each case, the material was cDNA or gDNA derived from T cells, B-cell-depleted T cells, or PBMCs.

This CDR3 is built from 16 residues. The V gene's germline CDR1 is LGHNT and CDR2 FRNRAP. The J segment lost 4 bases and the V segment lost 8 bases, leaving 12 bases of the junction unmatched. TCRdb's copy holds only in-frame clones and misses some; the assay was immunoSEQ multiplex PCR. The data hold 100,000 to 150,000 clones, with around 79% observed a single time. This chain links TRBV12-5 with TRBJ2-1; TRBD2 matches at 9 bases. The TCR comes from a man between 65 and 85 years old with acute or convalescent COVID-19. Sequenced input: peripheral blood. The DNA for the CDR3 is TGTGCTAGTCTGCCCCCAGAGCTAGCGGGATACAATGAGCAGTTCTTC. Protein product: CASLPPELAGYNEQFF.